This T cell receptor beta chain was recorded in a study of vaccination and CD4 T cells after COVID-19. Study overall: Overlapping spike peptides of SARS-CoV-2, HCoV-NL63, HCoV-OC43 and HCoV-229E stimulated the cells. Control cultures, each given a CEFX pool, an HIV-1 Nef pool, or no peptide, were included.

This clonotype was detected once. What it binds is unknown. Trimming removed 6 bases from V and 6 bases from J; junction bases left unmatched: 11. This CDR3 region has 15 residues. The germline V gene has CDR1 MNHEY and CDR2 SMNVEV (reference sequence). Oncomine TCR Beta short-read sequencing was applied to DNA from cultured CD4+ T cells. TCRdb itself ran the PCR reads through MiXCR, one entry per CDR3 protein. Here the sample spans about 25,000 distinct CDR3 sequences, roughly 29% being singletons. The time point here: late sampling 161 to 241 days after vaccination in a few convalescent patients. Sample treatment: approximately 9-day PBMC culture with coronavirus spike peptide pools or control peptides (ViraFEST assay). After expanding antigen-specific T cells with peptide pools, ViraFEST sequenced their TCRs. Study-wide findings and caveats: Vaccine-specific clones in convalescent patients were spike mono-reactive in 304 of 307 cases.

Sequenced here: CD4+ T cells from blood, cultured in vitro, sampled about 7 months after SARS-CoV-2 vaccination. This chain joins TRBV27 and TRBJ1-5; 7 nucleotides agree with TRBD1. This TCR was sampled from a human donor who had recovered from COVID-19. CDR3 DNA: TGTGCCAGCAGAAAAGAGGGGGCAAGTGTTCAGCCCCAGCATTTT. Its protein is CASRKEGASVQPQHF.